These T cell receptor beta chains were read from a single sample in a study of CD8 T cells in Susac syndrome. From the immunoSEQ multiplex PCR reads, TCRdb called clonotypes with MiXCR, one entry per CDR3 protein. This table holds about 140,000 distinct CDR3 sequences, roughly 94% found once. Sample: CD4+ T cells from PBMCs. These receptors originate from a human donor with Susac syndrome. Both conserved end residues are part of each CDR3. The D gene is left open where the match is weak. Some rows have no size entry. The others give once, few or many, or a class for an expanded clone.

d_call clone_size j_call v_call cdr3_aa cdr3_nt
NA NA TRBJ2-7 TRBV18 CASSPRGVRSYEQYF TGTGCCAGCTCACCGAGAGGGGTGAGGTCGTACGAGCAGTACTTC
NA NA TRBJ1-5 TRBV20-1 CSATRANQPQHF TGCAGTGCCACGCGGGCCAATCAGCCCCAGCATTTT
TRBD2 NA TRBJ2-5 TRBV20-1 CSAEGRGGIKETQYF TGCAGTGCCGAAGGTCGCGGGGGTATAAAAGAGACCCAGTACTTC
TRBD2 NA TRBJ2-5 TRBV7-8 CASSVGLGHETQYF TGTGCCAGCAGCGTAGGACTAGGACACGAGACCCAGTACTTC
NA NA TRBJ2-2 TRBV12-3/TRBV12-4 CASSGPGWGGTGELFF TGTGCCAGCAGTGGGCCGGGGTGGGGAGGCACCGGGGAGCTGTTTTTT
NA NA TRBJ2-3 TRBV7-9 CASSPDRLRIDTQYF TGTGCCAGCAGCCCGGACAGATTGAGGATTGATACGCAGTATTTT
NA NA TRBJ1-1 TRBV5-4 CASSLGSGLGEAFF TGTGCCAGCAGCTTGGGTTCGGGGTTGGGTGAAGCTTTCTTT
NA NA TRBJ2-7 TRBV30 CAWSVSYEQYF TGTGCCTGGAGTGTCTCCTACGAGCAGTACTTC
NA NA TRBJ2-3 TRBV4-2 CASSGDTQYF TGTGCCAGCAGCGGGGATACGCAGTATTTT
TRBD1 NA TRBJ2-7 TRBV3-1 CASSQGDRAGEQYF TGTGCCAGCAGCCAAGGGGACAGGGCTGGCGAGCAGTACTTC
NA NA TRBJ2-3 TRBV7-9 CASSSSGRTDTQYF TGTGCCAGCAGCTCGAGTGGAAGGACAGATACGCAGTATTTT
NA NA TRBJ1-1 TRBV3-1 CASSQDRRGTEAFF TGTGCCAGCAGCCAAGATCGTAGGGGCACTGAAGCTTTCTTT
NA NA TRBJ1-3 TRBV12-3/TRBV12-4 CASSFRNTIYF TGTGCCAGCAGTTTTCGAAACACCATATATTTT
NA NA TRBJ2-3 TRBV15 CATSRGEIRTDTQYF TGTGCCACCAGCAGAGGGGAAATCCGCACAGATACGCAGTATTTT
NA NA TRBJ2-7 TRBV6-2/TRBV6-3 CASSPRGGTSYEQYF TGTGCCAGCAGTCCAAGAGGCGGGACCTCCTACGAGCAGTACTTC
NA NA TRBJ1-5 TRBV24-1 CATSADGNQPQHF TGTGCCACCAGTGCGGACGGGAATCAGCCCCAGCATTTT
NA NA TRBJ2-5 TRBV11-3 CASSLTDQETQYF TGTGCCAGCAGCTTGACGGACCAAGAGACCCAGTACTTC
NA NA TRBJ1-1 TRBV20-1 CSAKAVPEAFF TGCAGTGCCAAGGCAGTACCTGAAGCTTTCTTT
TRBD2 NA TRBJ2-2 TRBV12-3/TRBV12-4 CASTSRATSGNTGELFF TGTGCCAGCACCTCAAGGGCCACTAGCGGGAACACCGGGGAGCTGTTTTTT
NA NA TRBJ2-4 TRBV15 CATSRDGSRLAKNIQYF TGTGCCACCAGCAGAGACGGGTCGCGTCTAGCCAAAAACATTCAGTACTTC
TRBD2 NA TRBJ2-5 TRBV9 CASSSGGRQETQYF TGTGCCAGCAGTAGCGGGGGACGCCAAGAGACCCAGTACTTC
NA once TRBJ1-1 TRBV20-1 CSAATALRTEAFF TGCAGTGCTGCGACAGCCTTGAGGACTGAAGCTTTCTTT
NA NA TRBJ2-5 TRBV3-1 CASSQREPSGETQYF TGTGCCAGCAGCCAACGGGAGCCATCAGGAGAGACCCAGTACTTC
TRBD1 NA TRBJ2-3 TRBV7-3 CASSRDRGDTQYF TGTGCCAGCAGCCGAGACAGGGGCGATACGCAGTATTTT
TRBD2 NA TRBJ2-1 TRBV30 CAWSFGGTSGRFQFF TGTGCCTGGAGTTTCGGGGGGACTAGCGGGAGATTCCAGTTCTTC
TRBD1 NA TRBJ2-7 TRBV7-9 CASSLEGTVPVGEQYF TGTGCCAGCAGCTTAGAGGGGACAGTCCCTGTTGGGGAGCAGTACTTC
TRBD2 NA TRBJ2-3 TRBV6-4 CASSDSPGGARDTQYF TGTGCCAGCAGTGACTCCCCGGGAGGGGCGCGAGATACGCAGTATTTT
NA NA TRBJ1-1 TRBV15 CATSASSSGGIEAFF TGTGCCACCAGCGCTTCCTCATCGGGGGGCATTGAAGCTTTCTTT
NA once TRBJ2-1 TRBV5-1 CASSPTEGHYNEQFF TGCGCCAGCAGCCCCACCGAGGGACACTACAATGAGCAGTTCTTC
NA NA TRBJ2-7 TRBV5-1 CASSLDPGAYEQYF TGCGCCAGCAGCTTGGATCCGGGGGCCTACGAGCAGTACTTC
NA NA TRBJ2-1 TRBV10-3 CAIRPNDRSYNEQFF TGTGCCATCAGACCAAATGACAGATCCTACAATGAGCAGTTCTTC
NA once TRBJ1-1 TRBV5-4 CASIIRGVMTEAFF TGTGCCAGCATTATCAGGGGAGTGATGACTGAAGCTTTCTTT
TRBD1 NA TRBJ1-5 TRBV29-1 CSARTGPNQPQHF TGCAGCGCTCGGACAGGGCCCAATCAGCCCCAGCATTTT
NA NA TRBJ1-2 TRBV5-1 CASSLDGDRNGYTF TGCGCCAGCAGCTTGGACGGGGATAGGAACGGCTACACCTTC